The entry that follows covers one TCR beta chain sequence. The target antigen is unknown. The Oncomine TCR Beta short-read assay was applied to DNA of cultured CD4+ T cells. TCRdb re-called the PCR reads through MiXCR, storing one row per CDR3 protein. The sample records 10,000 to 15,000 distinct CDR3 sequences, around 69% being singletons. The record originates from a study of vaccination and CD4 T cells after COVID-19. Study summary: The convalescent population consisted of six males and four females, two of whom were of Hispanic ethnicity. Median time from COVID diagnosis to post-COVID sampling was more than 95 days (35 to 161).

The sample's treatment: roughly 10-day PBMC culture with coronavirus spike peptide pools or control peptides (ViraFEST assay). TCRs were sequenced by ViraFEST after antigen-specific T cells had been expanded with peptide pools. Study-level findings and limits: Vaccine-specific clones in convalescent patients were spike mono-reactive in 304 of 307 cases.

The CDR3 has 15 amino acids. The V and J ends lost 3 bases and 5 bases respectively, with 14 bases between them. Germline CDR1 is SEHNR and CDR2 is FQNEAQ (reference sequence). V and J are TRBV7-9 and TRBJ1-5; the D gene is possibly TRBD1 (5 bases). What was sequenced was CD4+ T cells from blood, cultured in vitro. The sequence came from a human donor who had recovered from COVID-19. As DNA, the CDR3 is TGTGCCAGCAGCTTGGGCAGGGTAGGACATCAGCCCCAGCATTTT. It codes for CASSLGRVGHQPQHF. The variable domain in full, completed from reference TRBV7-9 and TRBJ1-5, reads DTGVSQNPRHKITKRGQNVTFRCDPISEHNRLYWYRQTLGQGPEFLTYFQNEAQLEKSRLLSDRFSAERPKGSFSTLEIQRTEQGDSAMYLCASSLGRVGHQPQHFGDGTRLSIL.